This T cell receptor (beta chain) was sequenced for a study of response to subunit inactivated influenza vaccine. Whole-study findings and limits: Few additional T cells are recruited per seasonal influenza vaccination, authors suggested.

Details on this clonotype: Its matching antigen is unknown.

The CDR3 length is 15 residues. V lost 5 bases and J 5 bases, leaving 18 bases between the germline ends. Looked up from germline, CDR1 is SEHNR and CDR2 is FQNEAQ (reference sequence). TCRdb redid the calling of the RT-PCR reads with MiXCR, one entry per CDR3 protein. The data contain just under 550,000 distinct CDR3 sequences, under 30% of them seen just once; the ten biggest clones take up 2.5% to 3%. These sequences were also reported in another study, on T cells expressing NK-cell markers. From that study: UMIs accompanied the 5'RACE template switching by which TCR beta cDNA was made. Each TCR beta repertoire originated in sorted T cells that were CD3+CD56+NKG2C+, CD3+CD56+NKG2C- or CD3+CD56-NKG2C+. Sequencing covered eight donors, seven HCMV-seropositive and one seronegative. With an anti-gamma-delta TCR antibody, sorting in several experiments was kept to alpha-beta TCR T cells.

Specimen: CD4+ T cells sorted from PBMCs, collected 11 to 12 days after vaccination. The TCR originated in a man aged 50 to 59 who received an inactivated influenza vaccine. The V call is TRBV7-9, the J call TRBJ2-5; no firm D call. The CDR3 spells CASSNAVGRLETQYF. The CDR3 coding sequence is TGTGCCAGCAGCAACGCGGTGGGCCGTTTGGAGACCCAGTACTTC.